Included here is one T cell receptor beta chain sequence, with context. This sample stems from a study of blood T cell repertoires in COVID-19. On the study more broadly: Specimens from acute and convalescent COVID-19 originated in the United States, Italy and Spain. In each case, the material was cDNA or gDNA derived from T cells, B-cell-depleted T cells, or PBMCs.

In the study's own analysis: By means of reference gene primer amplification, nucleated cell counts were estimated. Assay: immunoSEQ multiplex PCR; the TCRdb copy retains only in-frame clones and omits some. That table gives V, J and clone size, and the DNA gave D and trimming. The sample consists of about 210,000 clones, about 83% of them appearing once. The V segment lost 7 bases and the J segment 0 bases; nucleotides outside the gene matches: 6. Germline CDR1 and CDR2: SGHVS and FQNEAQ. CDR3 length: 15 amino acids. The clonotype originates from a man aged 55 to 70 who had recovered from COVID-19. The chain recombines TRBV7-8 with TRBJ2-3; 8 nucleotides agree with TRBD1. Material: peripheral blood. DNA of the CDR3: TGTGCCAGCATCCTGACAGGGGCCAGCACAGATACGCAGTATTTT. It encodes CASILTGASTDTQYF. The full variable domain, rest sourced from reference TRBV7-8 and TRBJ2-3, is GAGVSQSPRYKVAKRGQDVALRCDPISGHVSLFWYQQALGQGPEFLTYFQNEAQLDKSGLPSDRFFAERPEGSVSTLKIQRTQQEDSAVYLCASILTGASTDTQYFGPGTRLTVL.